This TCR beta chain is from a study of T cell repertoires in cytomegalovirus infection. As for the study in general: CMV infection plus the matching HLA type was flagged by public TCR beta signatures.

The CDR3 runs to 15 residues. Trimming cost V 6 bases and J 6 bases; bases outside gene matches: 6. TCRdb re-analysed the reads in MiXCR, keeping a single row per CDR3 protein. Of 800,000 to 950,000 distinct CDR3 sequences in the sample, approximately 32% are singletons; the top ten hold over 10%. This clonotype was detected a few times. Its specificity is unknown. The source of this sequence is a human donor in good health (CMV status not recorded). Some clones in this sample may be carry-over from other donors' samples. The starting material was cultured CD8+ T cells from PBMCs, obtained from culture after CMV antigen stimulation. The rearrangement joins TRBV12-3 or TRBV12-4 to TRBJ2-7, with 15 bases identical to TRBD2. CDR3 protein: CASRDGTSGGPEQYF. In DNA form, the CDR3 reads TGTGCCAGCAGAGACGGGACTAGCGGGGGGCCCGAGCAGTACTTC.